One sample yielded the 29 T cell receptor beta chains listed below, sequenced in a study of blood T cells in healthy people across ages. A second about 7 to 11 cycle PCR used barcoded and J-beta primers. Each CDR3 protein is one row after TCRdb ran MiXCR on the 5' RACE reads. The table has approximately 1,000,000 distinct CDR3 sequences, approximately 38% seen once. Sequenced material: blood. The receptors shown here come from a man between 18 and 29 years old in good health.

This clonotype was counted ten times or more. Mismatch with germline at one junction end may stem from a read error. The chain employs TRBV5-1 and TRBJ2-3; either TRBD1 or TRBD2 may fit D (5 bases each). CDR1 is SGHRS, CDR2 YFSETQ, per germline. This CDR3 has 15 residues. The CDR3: CASSFGTGSTDTQYF. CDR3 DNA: TGTGCCAGCAGTTTTGGGACGGGAAGCACAGATACGCAGTATTTT.

The CDR3 nucleotides read TGTGCCAGTATGCGGACCGCTGTGGGAGGCTACACCTTC. Protein product: CASMRTAVGGYTF. V and J are TRBV19 and TRBJ1-2; no reliable D call. V was shortened by 7 bases and J by 8 bases, with 17 bases between the two germline ends. Germline loops: CDR1 LNHDA, CDR2 SQIVND (reference sequence). CDR3 length equals 13 residues.

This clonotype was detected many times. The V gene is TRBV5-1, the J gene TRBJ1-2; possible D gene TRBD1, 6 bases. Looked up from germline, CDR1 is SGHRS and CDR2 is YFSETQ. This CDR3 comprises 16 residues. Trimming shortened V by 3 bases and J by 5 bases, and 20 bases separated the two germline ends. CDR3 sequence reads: CASSWEEPGVGYGYTF. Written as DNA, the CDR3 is TGCGCCAGCAGCTGGGAGGAACCAGGGGTTGGATATGGCTACACCTTC. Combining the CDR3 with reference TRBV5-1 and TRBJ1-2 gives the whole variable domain KAGVTQTPRYLIKTRGQQVTLSCSPISGHRSVSWYQQTPGQGLQFLFEYFSETQRNKGNFPGRFSGRQFSNSRSEMNVSTLELGDSALYLCASSWEEPGVGYGYTFGSGTRLTVV.

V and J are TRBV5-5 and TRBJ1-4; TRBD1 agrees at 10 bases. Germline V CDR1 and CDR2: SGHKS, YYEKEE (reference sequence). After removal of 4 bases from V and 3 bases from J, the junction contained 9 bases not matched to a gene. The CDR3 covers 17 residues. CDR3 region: CASSPLTGGDSNEKLFF. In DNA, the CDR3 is TGTGCCAGCAGCCCACTGACAGGGGGCGATTCTAATGAAAAACTGTTTTTT.

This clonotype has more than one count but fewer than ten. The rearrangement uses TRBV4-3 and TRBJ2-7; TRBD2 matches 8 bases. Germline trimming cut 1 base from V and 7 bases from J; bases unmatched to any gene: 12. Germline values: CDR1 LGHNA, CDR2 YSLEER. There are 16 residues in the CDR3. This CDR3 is CASSQVAGGGDNEQYF. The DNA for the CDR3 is TGCGCCAGCAGCCAAGTGGCGGGGGGCGGGGACAATGAGCAGTACTTC.

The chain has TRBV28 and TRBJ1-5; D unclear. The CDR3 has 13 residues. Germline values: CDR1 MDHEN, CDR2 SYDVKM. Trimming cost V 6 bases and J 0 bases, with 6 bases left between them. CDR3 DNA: TGTGCCAGCAGGCCTTATAGCAATCAGCCCCAGCATTTT. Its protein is CASRPYSNQPQHF.

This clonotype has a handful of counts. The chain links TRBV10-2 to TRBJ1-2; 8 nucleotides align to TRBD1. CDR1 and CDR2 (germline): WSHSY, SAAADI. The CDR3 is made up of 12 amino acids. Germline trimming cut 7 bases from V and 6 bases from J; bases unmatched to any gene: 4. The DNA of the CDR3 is TGCGCCAGCAACCCCAGGGGGCATGGCTACACCTTC. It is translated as CASNPRGHGYTF.

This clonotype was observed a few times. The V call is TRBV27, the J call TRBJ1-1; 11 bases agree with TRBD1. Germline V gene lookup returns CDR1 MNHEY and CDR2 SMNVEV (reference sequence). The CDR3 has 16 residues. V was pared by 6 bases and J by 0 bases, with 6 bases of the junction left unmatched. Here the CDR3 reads CASRGTGGGLNTEAFF. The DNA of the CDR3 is TGTGCCAGCAGGGGGACAGGGGGGGGATTGAACACTGAAGCTTTCTTT.

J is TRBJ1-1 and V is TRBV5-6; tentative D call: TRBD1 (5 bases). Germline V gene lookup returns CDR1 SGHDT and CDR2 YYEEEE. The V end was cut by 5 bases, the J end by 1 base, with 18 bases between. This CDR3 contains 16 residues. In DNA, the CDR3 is TGTGCCAGCAGGGAATACGCAGGGTATCCGAACACTGAAGCTTTCTTT. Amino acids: CASREYAGYPNTEAFF.

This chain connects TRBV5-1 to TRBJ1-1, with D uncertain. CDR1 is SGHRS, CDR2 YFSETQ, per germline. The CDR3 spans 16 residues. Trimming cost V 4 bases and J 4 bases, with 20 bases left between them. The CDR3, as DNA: TGCGCCAGCAGCCCGACCGGTGGGGTTTTGGTCACTGAAGCTTTCTTT. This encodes CASSPTGGVLVTEAFF.

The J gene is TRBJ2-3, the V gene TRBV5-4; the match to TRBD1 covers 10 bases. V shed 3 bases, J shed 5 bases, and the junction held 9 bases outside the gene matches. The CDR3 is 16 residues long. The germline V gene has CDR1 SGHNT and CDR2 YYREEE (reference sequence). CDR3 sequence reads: CASSSRDRGRRDTQYF. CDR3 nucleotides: TGTGCCAGCAGCTCCCGCGACAGGGGGCGCCGAGATACGCAGTATTTT.

The CDR3 is CSAHGQGARQYEQFF. DNA for the CDR3: TGCAGTGCCCACGGACAGGGGGCGCGACAGTATGAGCAGTTCTTC. The gene calls are TRBV20-1 and TRBJ2-1; 11 bases match TRBD1. Germline V gene sequence: CDR1 DFQATT, CDR2 SNEGSKA (reference sequence). The CDR3 consists of 15 residues. Trimming cost V 6 bases and J 8 bases; bases outside gene matches: 12.

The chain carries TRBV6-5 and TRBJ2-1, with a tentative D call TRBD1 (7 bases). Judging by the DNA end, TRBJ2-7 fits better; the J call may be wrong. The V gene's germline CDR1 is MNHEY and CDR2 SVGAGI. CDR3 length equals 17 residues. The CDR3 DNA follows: TGTGCCAGCAGTTACTCGAGTTCAGGGGGGTCCTACAATGAGCAGTACTTC. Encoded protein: CASSYSSSGGSYNEQYF.

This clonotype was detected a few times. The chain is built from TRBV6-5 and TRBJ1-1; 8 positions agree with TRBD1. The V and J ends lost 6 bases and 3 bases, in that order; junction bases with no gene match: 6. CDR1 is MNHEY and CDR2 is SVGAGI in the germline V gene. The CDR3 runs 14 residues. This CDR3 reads CASRAGQGHTEAFF. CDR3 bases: TGTGCCAGCAGGGCCGGACAGGGACACACTGAAGCTTTCTTT.

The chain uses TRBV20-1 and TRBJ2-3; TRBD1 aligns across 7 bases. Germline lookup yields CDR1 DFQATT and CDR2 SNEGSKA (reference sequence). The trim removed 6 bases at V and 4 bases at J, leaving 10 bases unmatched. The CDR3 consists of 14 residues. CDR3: CSASGQVIPDTQYF. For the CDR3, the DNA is TGCAGTGCCTCCGGACAGGTAATCCCAGATACGCAGTATTTT.

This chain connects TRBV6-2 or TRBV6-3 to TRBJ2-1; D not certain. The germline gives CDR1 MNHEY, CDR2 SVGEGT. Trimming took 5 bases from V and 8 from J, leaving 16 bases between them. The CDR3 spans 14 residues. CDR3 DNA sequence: TGTGCCAGCAGTGACGAGCCCCAGTTCTATGAGCAGTTCTTC. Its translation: CASSDEPQFYEQFF.

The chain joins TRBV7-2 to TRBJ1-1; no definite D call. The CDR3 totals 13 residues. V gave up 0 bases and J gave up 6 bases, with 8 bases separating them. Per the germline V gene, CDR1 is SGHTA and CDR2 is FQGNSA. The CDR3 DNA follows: TGTGCCAGCAGCTTAGCCGTCTTGTCTGAAGCTTTCTTT. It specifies CASSLAVLSEAFF.

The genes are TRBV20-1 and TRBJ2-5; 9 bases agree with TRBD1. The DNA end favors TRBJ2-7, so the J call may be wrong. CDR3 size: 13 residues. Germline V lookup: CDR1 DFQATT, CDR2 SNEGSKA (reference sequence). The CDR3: CSARDRATYEQYF. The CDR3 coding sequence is TGCAGTGCGAGGGACAGGGCAACCTACGAGCAGTACTTC.

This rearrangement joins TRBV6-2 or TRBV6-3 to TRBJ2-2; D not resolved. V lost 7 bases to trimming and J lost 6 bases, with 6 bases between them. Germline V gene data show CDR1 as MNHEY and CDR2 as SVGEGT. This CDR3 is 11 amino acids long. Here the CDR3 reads CASKYPGELFF. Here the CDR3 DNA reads TGTGCCAGCAAGTACCCCGGGGAGCTGTTTTTT.

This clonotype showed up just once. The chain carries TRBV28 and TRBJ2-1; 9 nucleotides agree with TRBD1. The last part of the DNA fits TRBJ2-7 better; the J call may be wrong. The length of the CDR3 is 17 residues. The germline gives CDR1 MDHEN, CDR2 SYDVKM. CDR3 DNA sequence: TGTGCCAGCAGCAAGGACAGGGGACGGAGCTCCTACAATGAGCAGTACTTC. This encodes CASSKDRGRSSYNEQYF.

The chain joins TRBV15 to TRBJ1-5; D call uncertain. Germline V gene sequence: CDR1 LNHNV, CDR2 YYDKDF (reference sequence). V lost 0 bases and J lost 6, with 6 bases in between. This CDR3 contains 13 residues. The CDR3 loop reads CATSRDRFQPQHF. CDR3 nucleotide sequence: TGTGCCACCAGCAGAGATCGTTTTCAGCCCCAGCATTTT.

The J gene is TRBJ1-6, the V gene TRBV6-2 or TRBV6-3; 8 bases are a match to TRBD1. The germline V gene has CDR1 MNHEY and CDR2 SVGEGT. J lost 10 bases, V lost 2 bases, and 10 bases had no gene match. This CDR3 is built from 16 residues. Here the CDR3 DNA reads TGTGCCAGCAGTTACCCGGTGGACAGGGATGACTCACCCCTCCACTTT. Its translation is CASSYPVDRDDSPLHF.

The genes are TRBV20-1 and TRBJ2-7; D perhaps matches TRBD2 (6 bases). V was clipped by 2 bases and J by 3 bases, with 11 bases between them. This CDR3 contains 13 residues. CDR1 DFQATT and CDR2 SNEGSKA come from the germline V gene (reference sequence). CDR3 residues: CSARPGLDYEQYF. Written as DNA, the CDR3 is TGCAGTGCTAGACCGGGACTCGACTACGAGCAGTACTTC.

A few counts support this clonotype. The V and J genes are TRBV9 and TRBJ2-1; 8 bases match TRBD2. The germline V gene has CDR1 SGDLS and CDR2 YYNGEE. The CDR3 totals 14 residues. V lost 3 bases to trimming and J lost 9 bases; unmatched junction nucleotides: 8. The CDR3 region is CASSADRGGIEQFF. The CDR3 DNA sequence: TGTGCCAGCAGCGCTGACCGGGGGGGCATTGAGCAGTTCTTC.

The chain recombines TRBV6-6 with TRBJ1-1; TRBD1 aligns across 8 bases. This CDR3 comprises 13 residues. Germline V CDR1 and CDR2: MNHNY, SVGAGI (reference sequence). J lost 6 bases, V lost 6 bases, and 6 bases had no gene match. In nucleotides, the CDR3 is TGTGCCAGCAGCCGGGGGACAGGCCCTGAAGCTTTCTTT. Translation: CASSRGTGPEAFF.

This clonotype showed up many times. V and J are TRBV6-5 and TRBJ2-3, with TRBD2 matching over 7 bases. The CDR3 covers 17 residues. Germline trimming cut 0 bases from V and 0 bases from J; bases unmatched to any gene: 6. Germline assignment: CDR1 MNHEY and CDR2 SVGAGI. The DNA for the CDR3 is TGTGCCAGCAGTTACTCGAGCCGGGGGGTTAGCACAGATACGCAGTATTTT. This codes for CASSYSSRGVSTDTQYF.

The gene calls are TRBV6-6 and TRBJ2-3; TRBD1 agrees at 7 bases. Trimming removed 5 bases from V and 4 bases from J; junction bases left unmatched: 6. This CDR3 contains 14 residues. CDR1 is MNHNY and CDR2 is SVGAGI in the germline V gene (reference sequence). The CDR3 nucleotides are TGTGCCAGCAGTGAGCTCCAGGGGGCAGATACGCAGTATTTT. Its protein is CASSELQGADTQYF.

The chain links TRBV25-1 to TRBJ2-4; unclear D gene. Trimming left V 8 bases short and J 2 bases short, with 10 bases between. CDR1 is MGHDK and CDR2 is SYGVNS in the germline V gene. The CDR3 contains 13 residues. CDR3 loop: CASLDGTKNIQYF. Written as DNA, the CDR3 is TGTGCCAGCCTCGATGGGACCAAAAACATTCAGTACTTC.

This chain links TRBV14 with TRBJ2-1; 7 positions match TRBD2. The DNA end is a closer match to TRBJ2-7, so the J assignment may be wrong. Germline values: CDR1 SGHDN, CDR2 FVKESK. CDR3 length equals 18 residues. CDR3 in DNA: TGTGCCAGCAGCCAAGATAGGGGCGACGGGGGGATGTACAATGAGCAGTACTTC. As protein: CASSQDRGDGGMYNEQYF.